Below, one T cell receptor (beta chain) is given with its context. What it recognizes is unknown. Sequenced by immunoSEQ multiplex PCR; TCRdb stores in-frame clones only, minus some. This repertoire shows roughly 48,000 clones, roughly 83% found once; its top ten account for approximately 1.5%. This specimen comes from a study of early stage breast cancer tumors. Study-level points and caveats: Enriched TCRB sequences shared across patients were mostly commonly generated sequences.

Deletions cut 3 bases from V and 2 bases from J, with 15 bases between. The CDR3 loop spans 16 amino acids. CDR1 is ENHRY and CDR2 is SYGVKD in the germline V gene. The TCR sequence derives from a person aged 45 to 60 with breast cancer. The rearrangement links TRBV10-3 to TRBJ2-3, with D unclear. The sequenced sample was blood. CDR3 sequence: CAISDPPGRPTDTQYF. CDR3 nucleotides: TGTGCCATCAGTGACCCCCCCGGTCGCCCCACAGATACGCAGTATTTT.